The next 11 T cell receptor beta chains were all read from a single sample in a study of blood T cell repertoires in COVID-19. TCRdb's table, derived via immunoSEQ multiplex PCR, lists solely in-frame clones and lacks some. The data show over 400,000 clones, about nine tenths seen once. The sequencing input was peripheral blood. The receptors stem from a woman younger than 45 with active or convalescent COVID-19.

V gene TRBV29-1 combines with J gene TRBJ2-1; 10 bases fit TRBD2. V lost 1 base to trimming and J lost 8 bases; unmatched junction nucleotides: 8. The germline CDR1 and CDR2 sequences are SQVTM and ANQGSEA. This CDR3 has 15 amino acids. CDR3 bases: TGCAGCGTTGAAGGGAGCGGGAGGGCGTTGGATGAGCAGTTCTTC. Amino acids: CSVEGSGRALDEQFF.

The chain couples TRBV19 to TRBJ2-3, with 7 bases identical to TRBD2. The CDR3 is 15 residues long. Germline V gives CDR1 LNHDA, CDR2 SQIVND (reference sequence). Germline trimming cut 6 bases from V and 6 bases from J; bases unmatched to any gene: 12. For the CDR3, the DNA is TGTGCCAGTAGGCGAAGCGGGGCGGGCTCCGATACGCAGTATTTT. It specifies CASRRSGAGSDTQYF.

This clone was detected only once. CDR3 nucleotides: TGCGCCAGCAGCTTGGATCTCCAGGCGGGTGAAGCTTTCTTT. Translated: CASSLDLQAGEAFF. The rearrangement uses TRBV5-1 and TRBJ1-1; D gene ambiguous. The CDR3 loop spans 14 amino acids. Germline CDR1 SGHRS, CDR2 YFSETQ. Trimming cost V 0 bases and J 7 bases, with 13 bases left between them.

The gene calls are TRBV27 and TRBJ2-7; tentatively, D is TRBD2 (6 bases). V lost 5 bases to trimming and J lost 0 bases, with 17 bases between them. This CDR3 contains 16 residues. Germline CDR1 and CDR2: MNHEY and SMNVEV (reference sequence). The CDR3 DNA follows: TGTGCCAGCAGTCCCTTGCGGGATTATATCTCCTACGAGCAGTACTTC. Amino acids: CASSPLRDYISYEQYF.

This clone was recorded once. The chain combines TRBV27 with TRBJ1-2, with D tentatively TRBD1 (6 bases). Trimming shortened V by 2 bases and J by 5 bases, and 9 bases separated the two germline ends. The CDR3 contains 13 residues. The germline CDR1 and CDR2 sequences are MNHEY and SMNVEV (reference sequence). As DNA, the CDR3 is TGTGCCAGCAGTTTAGGACAGTTTTATGGCTACACCTTC. As protein: CASSLGQFYGYTF.

V usage is TRBV7-9 and J usage is TRBJ1-1; D possibly corresponds to TRBD1 (5 bases). The CDR3 length is 13 residues. Trimming cost V 5 bases and J 5 bases, with 12 bases left between them. Germline values: CDR1 SEHNR, CDR2 FQNEAQ (reference sequence). The CDR3 DNA reads as TGTGCCAGCAGCCCCCCCGCAGGGACTGAAGCTTTCTTT. Its translation: CASSPPAGTEAFF.

CDR3 sequence reads: CASSPPGQGSYEQYF. The CDR3 coding sequence is TGTGCCAGCTCACCACCGGGACAGGGATCCTACGAGCAGTACTTC. J is TRBJ2-7 and V is TRBV18, with 9 nucleotides matching TRBD1. With V trimmed by 0 bases and J by 1 base, 1 base remained unmatched. Germline V gene sequence: CDR1 KGHSH, CDR2 LQKENI. The CDR3 is 15 amino acids.

The chain employs TRBV18 and TRBJ2-6; D not resolved. CDR1 is KGHSH and CDR2 is LQKENI in the germline V gene. The ends were cut back, 3 bases at V and 1 base at J, with 13 bases in the middle. This CDR3 spans 17 amino acids. The CDR3 coding sequence is TGTGCCAGCTCACCCCTCACGAGTTTATCTGGGGCCAACGTCCTGACTTTC. Protein product: CASSPLTSLSGANVLTF.

The rearrangement joins TRBV5-4 to TRBJ2-2; 8 nucleotides agree with TRBD2. The CDR3 consists of 15 residues. The trim removed 7 bases at V and 6 bases at J, leaving 11 bases unmatched. Germline values: CDR1 SGHNT, CDR2 YYREEE (reference sequence). This CDR3 reads CASSNGAREAGELFF. The CDR3 nucleotides are TGTGCCAGCTCCAACGGCGCGCGGGAGGCCGGGGAGCTGTTTTTT.

This clone came up a few times. The chain joins TRBV6-5 to TRBJ1-4; 8 nucleotides align to TRBD1. The CDR3 totals 13 residues. The V gene's germline CDR1 is MNHEY and CDR2 SVGAGI. V was pared by 5 bases and J by 11 bases, with 7 bases of the junction left unmatched. The DNA for the CDR3 is TGTGCCAGCAGTAGGGACAGGATCGGGAAACTGTTTTTT. Its translation: CASSRDRIGKLFF.

The chain uses TRBV7-9 and TRBJ2-7; TRBD1 matches at 7 bases. Germline V gives CDR1 SEHNR, CDR2 FQNEAQ (reference sequence). V shed 3 bases, J shed 3 bases, and the junction held 5 bases outside the gene matches. This CDR3 contains 14 residues. Written as DNA, the CDR3 is TGTGCCAGCAGCTTCCTCCGGGACAGCTACGAGCAGTACTTC. Translating it yields CASSFLRDSYEQYF.